These 6 T cell receptor beta chains came from one sample sequenced in a study of blood T cell repertoires in COVID-19 (dated by TCRdb to about 2020). Receptors were amplified or captured by the immunoSEQ multiplex PCR assay. TCRdb took over this immuneACCESS table, retaining in-frame rearrangements with V and J assigned. Such tables are incomplete; in checked studies, under half of the missing clones stem from an unresolved V gene, and the remainder is unexplained. The sample table contains roughly 140,000 clones; only one count was recorded for around 80% of them. The ten most abundant clones make up roughly 0.52% of the sample. Sequenced material: peripheral blood. Receptors originate from a man in his fifties or sixties with acute or convalescent COVID-19.

This chain uses TRBV4-3 with TRBJ1-5; TRBD1 agrees at 8 bases. J was trimmed by 4 bases and V by 3 bases; bases with no gene match: 17. In germline, CDR1 is LGHNA, CDR2 YSLEER. The CDR3 is made up of 19 amino acids. CDR3 loop: CASSHRCFFVTGGNQPQHF. DNA of the CDR3: TGCGCCAGCAGCCATCGGTGCTTCTTTGTTACAGGGGGGAATCAGCCCCAGCATTTT.

CDR3 in DNA: TGTGCCTGGAGTTTAGAGGCAGGGGGCCGGGAGACCCAGTACTTC. Its protein is CAWSLEAGGRETQYF. V is TRBV30 and J is TRBJ2-5; 8 positions agree with TRBD1. There are 15 residues in the CDR3. V was clipped by 2 bases and J by 5 bases; unmatched bases: 10. Per the germline V gene, CDR1 is GTSNPN and CDR2 is SVGIG (reference sequence).

The gene calls are TRBV9 and TRBJ1-6; 8 positions agree with TRBD1. CDR1 and CDR2 from the germline V gene are SGDLS and YYNGEE. V shed 5 bases and J 10 bases; nucleotides not matched to a gene: 11. The CDR3 totals 15 residues. CDR3 bases: TGTGCCAGCAGTGCCACCGGACAGGGTGAATCACCCCTCCACTTT. Translated, it gives CASSATGQGESPLHF.

The chain employs TRBV4-1 and TRBJ2-3; D remains ambiguous. Looked up from germline, CDR1 is MGHRA and CDR2 is YSYEKL. The ends were cut back, 1 base at V and 4 bases at J, with 12 bases in the middle. CDR3 length: 15 residues. The CDR3 region has the DNA TGCGCCAGCAGCCAAGGGGCCTCTCCCCCAGATACGCAGTATTTT. It encodes CASSQGASPPDTQYF.

This rearrangement joins TRBV6-5 to TRBJ2-1, with 12 bases matching TRBD1. V shed 6 bases and J 9 bases; nucleotides not matched to a gene: 3. This CDR3 has 13 residues. The germline CDR1 and CDR2 sequences are MNHEY and SVGAGI. The DNA for the CDR3 is TGTGCCAGCAGGGGACAGGGGGCGAGTGAGCAGTTCTTC. Translated: CASRGQGASEQFF.

This clone appeared a single time. The chain links TRBV6-2 or TRBV6-3 to TRBJ1-2, with D maybe TRBD1 (6 bases). V lost 5 bases and J lost 3, with 13 bases in between. The length of the CDR3 is 14 residues. Germline loops: CDR1 MNHEY, CDR2 SVGEGT. CDR3 protein: CASSQGQSHYGYTF. In DNA, the CDR3 is TGTGCCAGCAGTCAAGGACAGTCGCACTATGGCTACACCTTC.